The rows below give T cell receptor beta chains drawn from one sample of a study of radiotherapy plus CTLA-4 blockade in lung cancer. TCRdb's table, derived via immunoSEQ multiplex PCR, lists solely in-frame clones and lacks some. The sample has 80,000 to 95,000 clones; roughly 80% are singletons. Material: peripheral blood, obtained from a patient treated with radiotherapy plus ipilimumab. These receptors were taken from a human donor with non-small cell lung cancer who had stable disease on radiotherapy plus ipilimumab. CDR3s include the opening cysteine and the closing phenylalanine or tryptophan. D genes are given only for firm matches. The size entry is marked missing in some rows and otherwise reads once, few, many or a size class.

d_call: TRBD2
j_call: TRBJ2-7
clone_size: NA
v_call: TRBV6-5
cdr3_nt: TGTGCCACCCGAGCGGGGAAAGCCTACGAGCAGTACTTC
cdr3_aa: CATRAGKAYEQYF

d_call: TRBD1
j_call: TRBJ1-1
clone_size: NA
v_call: TRBV6-5
cdr3_nt: TGTGCCAGCAGTTTCTCCTTTAGACAGGGGAACACTGAAGCTTTCTTT
cdr3_aa: CASSFSFRQGNTEAFF

d_call: TRBD2
j_call: TRBJ2-7
clone_size: NA
v_call: TRBV19
cdr3_nt: TGTGCCAGTAGACCCGGGTTCCGGACGGAAGCGGGAGACGAGCAGTACTTC
cdr3_aa: CASRPGFRTEAGDEQYF

d_call: NA
j_call: TRBJ1-2
clone_size: NA
v_call: TRBV30
cdr3_nt: TGTGCCTGGACCTCGACGGAGGGTCGAAGAAGGGGCTACACCTTC
cdr3_aa: CAWTSTEGRRRGYTF

d_call: TRBD1
j_call: TRBJ1-5
clone_size: NA
v_call: TRBV9
cdr3_nt: TGTGCCAGCAGCGCGGACAGGGCTTTGCAGCCCCAGCATTTT
cdr3_aa: CASSADRALQPQHF

d_call: NA
j_call: TRBJ1-6
clone_size: once
v_call: TRBV27
cdr3_nt: TGTGCCAGCAGTCCACCTCCGGGGGGTTCACCCCTCCACTTT
cdr3_aa: CASSPPPGGSPLHF

d_call: NA
j_call: TRBJ2-2
clone_size: NA
v_call: TRBV29-1
cdr3_nt: TGCAGCGTTACGAACACCGGGGAGCTGTTTTTT
cdr3_aa: CSVTNTGELFF

d_call: TRBD2
j_call: TRBJ2-3
clone_size: NA
v_call: TRBV5-1
cdr3_nt: TGCGCCAGCAGCTTGGCCGGGACTAGCGGGGGGGCCAGTACGCAGTATTTT
cdr3_aa: CASSLAGTSGGASTQYF

d_call: NA
j_call: TRBJ2-2
clone_size: NA
v_call: TRBV27
cdr3_nt: TGTGCCAGCAGTACCCTCACCGGGGAGCTGTTTTTT
cdr3_aa: CASSTLTGELFF

d_call: NA
j_call: TRBJ1-5
clone_size: NA
v_call: TRBV7-2
cdr3_nt: TGTGCCAGCAGTCCGCAGTATAGCAATCAGCCCCAGCATTTT
cdr3_aa: CASSPQYSNQPQHF

d_call: TRBD1
j_call: TRBJ2-5
clone_size: NA
v_call: TRBV5-4
cdr3_nt: TGTGCCAGCAGCTTCGTACAGGGGGCAGCCCAGTACTTC
cdr3_aa: CASSFVQGAAQYF

d_call: NA
j_call: TRBJ2-3
clone_size: NA
v_call: TRBV6-1
cdr3_nt: TGTGCCAGCAGTGAAAGCGGAGCTAGCACAGATACGCAGTATTTT
cdr3_aa: CASSESGASTDTQYF

d_call: NA
j_call: TRBJ2-1
clone_size: NA
v_call: TRBV14
cdr3_nt: TGTGCCAGCAGCCAAGATGGGCAGCGCTACAATGAGCAGTTCTTC
cdr3_aa: CASSQDGQRYNEQFF

d_call: NA
j_call: TRBJ2-5
clone_size: NA
v_call: TRBV7-6
cdr3_nt: TGTGCCAGCAGCTTAGGGGAGGACTACCAAAACCAAGAGACCCAGTACTTC
cdr3_aa: CASSLGEDYQNQETQYF

d_call: TRBD1
j_call: TRBJ2-7
clone_size: NA
v_call: TRBV30
cdr3_nt: TGTGCCTATTCGGACAGGGGTGACGAGCAGTACTTC
cdr3_aa: CAYSDRGDEQYF

d_call: TRBD2
j_call: TRBJ2-1
clone_size: NA
v_call: TRBV7-3
cdr3_nt: TGTGCCAGCAGTACTAGCGGGAGCACCTACAATGAGCAGTTCTTC
cdr3_aa: CASSTSGSTYNEQFF

d_call: TRBD2
j_call: TRBJ2-3
clone_size: NA
v_call: TRBV27
cdr3_nt: TGTGCCAGCAGTTTTAGCGGGAGGGGGAATACGCAGTATTTT
cdr3_aa: CASSFSGRGNTQYF

d_call: TRBD1
j_call: TRBJ1-3
clone_size: NA
v_call: TRBV9
cdr3_nt: TGTGCCAGCAGCATAGGGGAAAGGGACAGGGGGCATTTTGCTGGAAACACCATATATTTT
cdr3_aa: CASSIGERDRGHFAGNTIYF

d_call: NA
j_call: TRBJ2-3
clone_size: NA
v_call: TRBV9
cdr3_nt: TGTGCCAGCAGCGTAGGAGATACGCAGTATTTT
cdr3_aa: CASSVGDTQYF

d_call: NA
j_call: TRBJ1-1
clone_size: NA
v_call: TRBV11-2
cdr3_nt: TGTGCCAGCAGCTCGTTTTTAACAGGGACCACTGAAGCTTTCTTT
cdr3_aa: CASSSFLTGTTEAFF

d_call: TRBD2
j_call: TRBJ2-1
clone_size: NA
v_call: TRBV10-3
cdr3_nt: TGTGCCATCAGAGAGGGACTACAATACAATGAGCAGTTCTTC
cdr3_aa: CAIREGLQYNEQFF

d_call: NA
j_call: TRBJ2-6
clone_size: NA
v_call: TRBV30
cdr3_nt: TGTGCCTGGAGTGTACCTGGGGCTGGGGCCAACGTCCTGACTTTC
cdr3_aa: CAWSVPGAGANVLTF

d_call: NA
j_call: TRBJ2-4
clone_size: NA
v_call: TRBV11-1
cdr3_nt: TGTGCCAGCAGCTGGGACATTAAAAACATTCAGTACTTC
cdr3_aa: CASSWDIKNIQYF

d_call: TRBD1
j_call: TRBJ2-7
clone_size: NA
v_call: TRBV5-1
cdr3_nt: TGCGCCAGCAGCAAGGACAGGGGTTACGAGCAGTACTTC
cdr3_aa: CASSKDRGYEQYF

d_call: TRBD1
j_call: TRBJ2-7
clone_size: NA
v_call: TRBV5-1
cdr3_nt: TGCGCCAGCAGCCAGTGGACAGGGAGGCGCTCCGAACAGTACTTC
cdr3_aa: CASSQWTGRRSEQYF

d_call: NA
j_call: TRBJ2-7
clone_size: NA
v_call: TRBV6-1
cdr3_nt: TGTGCCAGCAGTGAAGCAGGGTTCAGGTCCTACGAGCAGTACTTC
cdr3_aa: CASSEAGFRSYEQYF

d_call: NA
j_call: TRBJ1-2
clone_size: NA
v_call: TRBV7-7
cdr3_nt: TGTGCCAGCAGCCCTACCCGGGGGAGGTATGGCTACACCTTC
cdr3_aa: CASSPTRGRYGYTF

d_call: NA
j_call: TRBJ2-7
clone_size: NA
v_call: TRBV18
cdr3_nt: TGTGCCAGCTCACCAGTTAGGGCCTCTGAGCAGTACTTC
cdr3_aa: CASSPVRASEQYF

d_call: NA
j_call: TRBJ1-4
clone_size: NA
v_call: TRBV28
cdr3_nt: TGTGCCAGCAGCCAGCTCGTTTATGAAAAACTGTTTTTT
cdr3_aa: CASSQLVYEKLFF

d_call: NA
j_call: TRBJ1-4
clone_size: NA
v_call: TRBV9
cdr3_nt: TGTGCCAGCAGCGTAGCTGAGAGGGAAAAACTGTTTTTT
cdr3_aa: CASSVAEREKLFF

d_call: NA
j_call: TRBJ1-1
clone_size: NA
v_call: TRBV2
cdr3_nt: TGTGCCAGCAGGCAGGGTACCACTGAAGCTTTCTTT
cdr3_aa: CASRQGTTEAFF

d_call: TRBD2
j_call: TRBJ2-1
clone_size: NA
v_call: TRBV7-9
cdr3_nt: TGTGCCAGCAGCTTAGGGGCGGGGGGTATTTACAATGAGCAGTTCTTC
cdr3_aa: CASSLGAGGIYNEQFF

d_call: NA
j_call: TRBJ2-7
clone_size: NA
v_call: TRBV7-6
cdr3_nt: TGTGCCAGCAGCTTAGAGGCTCGAGGGCGCGAGCAGTACTTC
cdr3_aa: CASSLEARGREQYF

d_call: NA
j_call: TRBJ2-5
clone_size: NA
v_call: TRBV5-1
cdr3_nt: TGCGCCAGCAGCATTTCTAGCGGCAGGGGAGAGACCCAGTACTTC
cdr3_aa: CASSISSGRGETQYF

d_call: NA
j_call: TRBJ2-3
clone_size: NA
v_call: TRBV7-8
cdr3_nt: TGTGCCAGCAGCCCTCGGAGGGCGGTCGGCACAGATACGCAGTATTTT
cdr3_aa: CASSPRRAVGTDTQYF

d_call: NA
j_call: TRBJ1-5
clone_size: NA
v_call: TRBV6-5
cdr3_nt: TGTGCCAGCAGTGTTCAGAGGAATCAGCCCCAGCATTTT
cdr3_aa: CASSVQRNQPQHF

d_call: NA
j_call: TRBJ1-3
clone_size: NA
v_call: TRBV7-2
cdr3_nt: TGTGCCAGCAGCCCATACCGGGCCGCAGGAAACACCATATATTTT
cdr3_aa: CASSPYRAAGNTIYF

d_call: NA
j_call: TRBJ1-1
clone_size: NA
v_call: TRBV14
cdr3_nt: TGTGCCAGCAGCCAAGCATTGAACACTGAAGCTTTCTTT
cdr3_aa: CASSQALNTEAFF

d_call: NA
j_call: TRBJ1-5
clone_size: NA
v_call: TRBV25-1
cdr3_nt: TGTGCCAGCAGTGTAACAGGTAGCAATCAGCCCCAGCATTTT
cdr3_aa: CASSVTGSNQPQHF

d_call: TRBD2
j_call: TRBJ2-7
clone_size: NA
v_call: TRBV10-3
cdr3_nt: TGTGCCATCGGGGGGGACGAGCAGTACTTC
cdr3_aa: CAIGGDEQYF

d_call: NA
j_call: TRBJ2-1
clone_size: NA
v_call: TRBV6-5
cdr3_nt: TGTGCCAGCGGGTCCCCCGGGACATTCAATGAGCAGTTCTTC
cdr3_aa: CASGSPGTFNEQFF